What follows are 10 T cell receptor beta chains derived from one specimen sequenced in a study of T cells in women clearing cervical HPV infection. TCRdb's table, derived via immunoSEQ multiplex PCR, lists solely in-frame clones and lacks some. The repertoire table contains some 20,000 clones. Source material: blood buffy coat. The receptors stem from a woman between 18 and 70 years old with a cervical HPV16 infection that either progressed to CIN3+ or cleared (not recorded which).

A word on this clone: The missing CDR3 end, 3 residues past where the read stops, is filled in from the germline J gene. The V gene is TRBV30, the J gene TRBJ2-4; 11 bases line up with TRBD2. The CDR3 spans 15 residues. In germline, CDR1 is GTSNPN, CDR2 SVGIG (reference sequence). The junction had 9 bases not matched to a gene; V was cut back by 4 bases and J by 7 bases. The CDR3 DNA, read in part, is TGTGCCTGGAACCCTGGGACTAGCGGTTCCAACATT. Translating gives CAWNPGTSGSNI. The whole CDR3 region reads CAWNPGTSGSNIQYF.

As for this clone: The read ends 3 residues before the CDR3 terminus; that terminus is restored from the germline J gene. The J gene is TRBJ2-3, the V gene TRBV10-3; 11 bases map to TRBD2. The junction had 5 bases not matched to a gene; V was cut back by 6 bases and J by 3 bases. The germline V gene has CDR1 ENHRY and CDR2 SYGVKD. The CDR3 runs to 15 residues. Partial CDR3 DNA: TGTGCCATCAGCCTGACTAGCGGGGATACAGATACG. Encoded protein: CAISLTSGDTDT. The full CDR3 is CAISLTSGDTDTQYF.

About this clone itself: The CDR3 end lies 3 residues beyond the end of the read and is filled in from the germline J gene. V and J are TRBV20-1 and TRBJ2-1, with TRBD1 matching 7 bases. Unmatched junction bases numbered 15, after V lost 6 bases and J lost 7 bases. The CDR3 runs 15 residues. Germline V gives CDR1 DFQATT, CDR2 SNEGSKA (reference sequence). CDR3 loop: CSARATGVKGNEQFF. Partial CDR3 DNA: TGCAGTGCCCGCGCTACAGGGGTTAAGGGAAATGAG.

Comments on this clone: Read coverage stops 3 residues before the CDR3 terminus; the germline J gene supplies the remainder. The rearrangement joins TRBV7-2 to TRBJ2-1; TRBD2 matches at 11 bases. V lost 5 bases and J lost 2; bases outside the gene matches: 2. From germline, CDR1 is SGHTA and CDR2 FQGNSA. CDR3 size: 15 residues. The sequenced part of the CDR3 DNA is TGTGCCAGCAGCCTACTAGCGGGGGCCTACAATGAG. As protein: CASSLLAGAYNE. In full, the CDR3 is CASSLLAGAYNEQFF.

On this clone itself: The DNA ends 3 residues before the CDR3 does, and the rest of the CDR3 is filled in from the germline J gene. The chain recombines TRBV20-1 with TRBJ2-3, with a tentative D call TRBD2 (6 bases). There are 13 residues in the CDR3. The V gene's germline CDR1 is DFQATT and CDR2 SNEGSKA (reference sequence). The part of the CDR3 DNA that was read is TGCAGTGCTAGAGTTACTAGCTTAGAGACG. It translates to CSARVTSLET. The whole CDR3 protein reads CSARVTSLETQYF.

Details on this clone: The read finishes 3 residues shy of the CDR3 end, and the germline J gene is used to complete it. Distinct nucleotide sequences in the sample also encode this CDR3. The chain is built from TRBV5-1 and TRBJ2-1; D not resolved. Germline CDR1 and CDR2: SGHRS and YFSETQ. The V gene lost 0 bases and the J gene lost 0 bases, with 4 bases spanning the gap. The CDR3 has 14 residues. CDR3 amino acids: CASSLGASYNEQFF. The DNA read from the CDR3 is TGCGCCAGCAGCTTGGGGGCCTCCTACAATGAG.

A remark on this clone: The missing CDR3 end, 3 residues past where the read stops, is filled in from the germline J gene. This chain uses TRBV20-1 with TRBJ1-2; a possible D gene is TRBD1 (6 bases). The CDR3 is 18 amino acids. The V gene's germline CDR1 is DFQATT and CDR2 SNEGSKA (reference sequence). V gave up 0 bases and J gave up 3 bases, with 23 bases separating them. CDR3 DNA, as far as it was read: TGCAGTGCTAGAGATTCCCTTCTCCACTCACAGGGACACTATGGC. Protein product: CSARDSLLHSQGHYG. The entire CDR3 protein is CSARDSLLHSQGHYGYTF.

The CDR3 DNA, read in part, is TGTGCCTGGGGAAGGGACAGCACGAGGGGT. This sequence encodes CAWGRDSTRG. The complete CDR3 sequence is CAWGRDSTRGQYF. The chain recombines TRBV30 with TRBJ2-4, with TRBD1 matching over 7 bases. The CDR3 extends 3 residues past the end of the read, so its final part is completed from the germline J gene. CDR1 is GTSNPN and CDR2 is SVGIG in the germline V gene (reference sequence). The CDR3 has 13 residues.

In the case of this clone: The CDR3 goes on 3 residues after the read ends, and that part is filled in from the germline J gene. The chain uses TRBV30 and TRBJ1-2; tentatively, D is TRBD1 (5 bases). CDR1 and CDR2 from the germline V gene are GTSNPN and SVGIG (reference sequence). The CDR3 extends over 15 amino acids. The part of the CDR3 DNA that was read is TGTGCCTGGGGGGCCATAGCGGGGAGCACAGATACC. Its protein product is CAWGAIAGSTDT. The whole CDR3 sequence reads CAWGAIAGSTDTYTF.

For this clone: From the germline J gene comes the end of the CDR3, since the read stops 3 residues before it. The chain joins TRBV19 to TRBJ1-2; tentatively, D is TRBD1 (5 bases). Germline V gene data show CDR1 as LNHDA and CDR2 as SQIVND (reference sequence). The CDR3 loop spans 16 amino acids. This CDR3 is CASTPHSSGGLNDYTF. The CDR3 DNA, read in part, is TGTGCCAGCACCCCCCACTCTAGCGGGGGTCTGAATGAC.